This TCR beta chain was captured in a study of blood T cell repertoires in COVID-19. For the study at large: There were acute and convalescent COVID-19 samples, and they came from the United States, Italy and Spain.

Individuals drawn from 24 US areas were about 18 to 95 years old. Participants reported their clinical history, and cohort assignment relied on those reports. Clones were sequenced by immunoSEQ multiplex PCR, and TCRdb holds only the in-frame ones, with some missing. The sample yields around 140,000 clones, more than 75% seen once. This TCR was recovered from a man in his sixties who had recovered from COVID-19. The source material was PBMCs or T cells enriched from blood (not recorded which).

DNA for the CDR3: TGCGCCAGCCCGACAGCTTACGAGCAGTACTTC. Its protein product is CASPTAYEQYF. V usage is TRBV23-1 and J usage is TRBJ2-7; possible D gene TRBD1, 5 bases. TRBV23-1 is flagged as an ORF with uncertain function. V was clipped by 8 bases and J by 4 bases, with 9 bases between them. This CDR3 has 11 residues.